This TCR beta chain was captured by sequencing in a study of blood T cells in healthy people across ages. The CDR3 has 17 amino acids. The germline V gene encodes CDR1 MNHNY and CDR2 SVGAGI (reference sequence). The V gene end was trimmed by 2 bases and the J gene end by 4 bases; junction bases not matched to a gene: 11. Primers used in a second PCR of about 7 to 12 cycles were a sample-barcoded 5' primer and a J-beta primer mix. TCRdb re-called the 5' RACE reads through MiXCR, storing one row per CDR3 protein. This sample has 650,000 to 800,000 distinct CDR3 sequences, with 52% found just once. This chain connects TRBV6-6 to TRBJ1-2; 9 bases are shared with TRBD1. The specimen sequenced was blood. The TCR comes from a woman older than 75 in good health. DNA of the CDR3: TGTGCCAGCAGTTACCGACCGGGACAGGGTTGGCCCTATGGCTACACCTTC. Translation gives CASSYRPGQGWPYGYTF.